Each of the 15 T cell receptor beta chains below was sequenced from the same sample in a study of T cell clonotyping in hematopoietic cell transplantation. This table comes from immunoSEQ multiplex PCR, and its TCRdb copy is limited to in-frame clones, with some not included. The sample includes 25,000 to 35,000 clones, roughly three quarters of them seen just once. The time point denotes: recipient sample about 28 days before transplant, after cytoreduction. The specimen comprised peripheral blood mononuclear cells, sampled before stem cell transplant. The source of these receptors is a man aged 50 to 59 with myelodysplastic syndrome. Some clones in this sample may be carry-over from other donors' samples.

The count of this clone is one. This sequence joins TRBV7-6 and TRBJ2-5, with D possibly TRBD2 on 5 matching bases. Germline V CDR1 and CDR2: SGHVS, FNYEAQ. This CDR3 has 15 residues. V lost 5 bases and J lost 2, with 15 bases in between. CDR3 sequence: CASSAASSSQETQYF. CDR3 DNA: TGTGCCAGCAGCGCCGCTAGCTCCTCTCAAGAGACCCAGTACTTC.

V and J are TRBV9 and TRBJ2-5; D is perhaps TRBD2 (5 bases). The CDR3 loop spans 16 amino acids. The V gene lost 0 bases and the J gene lost 0 bases, with 12 bases spanning the gap. Germline lookup yields CDR1 SGDLS and CDR2 YYNGEE. The CDR3 is CASSVGTSYNQETQYF. DNA for the CDR3: TGTGCCAGCAGCGTAGGGACTTCTTACAACCAAGAGACCCAGTACTTC.

The chain couples TRBV27 to TRBJ2-3, with unresolved D. Germline assignment: CDR1 MNHEY and CDR2 SMNVEV (reference sequence). The CDR3 sequence is 14 residues long. Trimming removed 5 bases from V and 1 base from J, with 10 bases in between. CDR3 bases: TGTGCCAGCAGTGAATCTGCGGGCACAGATACGCAGTATTTT. It encodes CASSESAGTDTQYF.

The chain couples TRBV5-6 to TRBJ1-2; a possible D gene is TRBD1 (5 bases). V lost 1 base to trimming and J lost 6 bases, with 16 bases between them. Germline lookup yields CDR1 SGHDT and CDR2 YYEEEE. The CDR3 is 15 residues long. CDR3 region: CASSLPVAGGNGYTF. The CDR3 nucleotides read TGTGCCAGCAGCTTGCCCGTGGCCGGGGGTAATGGCTACACCTTC.

The rearrangement uses TRBV6-1 and TRBJ2-7; D unresolved. Germline loops: CDR1 MNHNS, CDR2 SASEGT. Deletions cut 4 bases from V and 0 bases from J, with 13 bases between. The CDR3 has 15 amino acids. CDR3 residues: CASSVPTVSSYEQYF. In nucleotides, the CDR3 is TGTGCCAGCAGTGTCCCCACGGTGAGCTCCTACGAGCAGTACTTC.

The V call is TRBV2, the J call TRBJ1-3; D is undetermined. The CDR3 length is 16 residues. V dropped 2 bases and J dropped 3 bases, with 14 bases sitting between them. Germline CDR1 and CDR2: SNHLY and FYNNEI. CDR3 sequence (DNA): TGTGCCAGCAGTGAATTTCGACGTTTAGGTGGAAACACCATATATTTT. Residues: CASSEFRRLGGNTIYF. Supplemented by reference TRBV2 and TRBJ1-3, the full variable domain reads EPEVTQTPSHQVTQMGQEVILRCVPISNHLYFYWYRQILGQKVEFLVSFYNNEISEKSEIFDDQFSVERPDGSNFTLKIRSTKLEDSAMYFCASSEFRRLGGNTIYFGEGSWLTVV.

The chain combines TRBV30 with TRBJ2-7, with TRBD2 identical over 11 bases. This CDR3 comprises 16 residues. Per germline, CDR1 GTSNPN and CDR2 SVGIG (reference sequence). After removal of 3 bases from V and 1 base from J, the junction contained 8 bases not matched to a gene. CDR3 nucleotide sequence: TGTGCCTGGAGCGGCACCGGGACTAGCGGTTCCTACGAGCAGTACTTC. Encoded protein: CAWSGTGTSGSYEQYF.

CDR3 nucleotides: TGTGCCAGCAGCGCGGACAGGGGAGCTTTCTTT. Amino acids: CASSADRGAFF. The J gene is TRBJ1-1, the V gene TRBV9; 9 positions match TRBD1. The CDR3 covers 11 residues. Germline V gene data show CDR1 as SGDLS and CDR2 as YYNGEE. Trimming took 3 bases from V and 10 from J; bases not matched to a gene: 1.

The CDR3 protein is CAWSVGEEYEQYF. In DNA form, the CDR3 reads TGTGCCTGGAGTGTAGGCGAAGAGTACGAGCAGTACTTC. The chain recombines TRBV30 with TRBJ2-7; no reliable D call. V lost 0 bases and J lost 4, with 10 bases in between. The CDR3 covers 13 residues. CDR1 is GTSNPN and CDR2 is SVGIG in the germline V gene (reference sequence). Drawing the rest from reference TRBV30 and TRBJ2-7, the complete variable domain is SQTIHQWPATLVQPVGSPLSLECTVEGTSNPNLYWYRQAAGRGLQLLFYSVGIGQISSEVPQNLSASRPQDRQFILSSKKLLLSDSGFYLCAWSVGEEYEQYFGPGTRLTVT.

This sequence joins TRBV25-1 and TRBJ1-6; D is ambiguous. V was shortened by 4 bases and J by 13 bases, with 14 bases between the two germline ends. The CDR3 is made up of 13 amino acids. The V gene's germline CDR1 is MGHDK and CDR2 SYGVNS. CDR3 loop: CASSGGGVRPLHF. The CDR3 nucleotides read TGTGCCAGCAGTGGAGGAGGTGTTCGGCCCCTCCACTTT. Full variable domain (outside the CDR3, taken from reference TRBV25-1 and TRBJ1-6): EADIYQTPRYLVIGTGKKITLECSQTMGHDKMYWYQQDPGMELHLIHYSYGVNSTEKGDLSSESTVSRIRTEHFPLTLESARPSHTSQYLCASSGGGVRPLHFGNGTRLTVT.

The chain joins TRBV30 to TRBJ2-7, with 9 bases aligning to TRBD1. The germline V gene encodes CDR1 GTSNPN and CDR2 SVGIG (reference sequence). Germline trimming cut 5 bases from V and 5 bases from J; bases unmatched to any gene: 10. The CDR3 runs to 14 residues. DNA for the CDR3: TGTGCCTGGGAACCCGGGACAGGGCACAACGAGCAGTACTTC. Encoded protein: CAWEPGTGHNEQYF.

The chain has TRBV9 and TRBJ2-1; 8 bases match TRBD2. This CDR3 has 15 residues. The V and J ends lost 0 bases and 4 bases, in that order; junction bases with no gene match: 3. Germline CDR1 reads SGDLS; CDR2 reads YYNGEE. CDR3 loop: CASSVAGGPYNEQFF. The CDR3 DNA reads TGTGCCAGCAGCGTAGCGGGGGGGCCTTACAATGAGCAGTTCTTC.

The rearrangement uses TRBV9 and TRBJ2-7; weak D call: TRBD1 (5 bases). Germline CDR1 is SGDLS and CDR2 is YYNGEE. The CDR3 extends over 14 amino acids. V gave up 0 bases and J gave up 2 bases, with 9 bases separating them. The CDR3 loop reads CASSVGGRTYEQYF. The CDR3 DNA follows: TGTGCCAGCAGCGTAGGGGGCAGAACCTACGAGCAGTACTTC.

This chain's CDR3 is CASSLDPGQGPYNEQFF. The CDR3 nucleotides are TGTGCCAGCAGCTTAGACCCGGGACAGGGTCCCTACAATGAGCAGTTCTTC. J is TRBJ2-1 and V is TRBV7-2, with 9 bases identical to TRBD1. Germline CDR1 is SGHTA and CDR2 is FQGNSA. V dropped 1 base and J dropped 2; count of bases not matched to a gene: 6. The CDR3 has 17 amino acids.

V is TRBV6-5 and J is TRBJ1-2; D is ambiguous. Germline loops: CDR1 MNHEY, CDR2 SVGAGI. Trimming cost V 0 bases and J 4 bases, with 3 bases left between them. The CDR3 runs to 12 residues. CDR3 in amino acids: CASSYSGYGYTF. CDR3 DNA sequence: TGTGCCAGCAGTTACTCTGGCTATGGCTACACCTTC.